This T cell receptor (beta chain) was captured in a study of response to subunit inactivated influenza vaccine. The CDR3 length is 13 residues. Germline assignment: CDR1 SGHTA and CDR2 FQGNSA. Trimming stripped 8 bases from V and 4 bases from J, with 14 bases between. Points from the study as a whole: Authors suggested that a seasonal influenza vaccination recruits few new T cells each time.

One entry per CDR3 protein, called by TCRdb with MiXCR from the RT-PCR reads. The sample shows hundreds of thousands of distinct CDR3 sequences, around 20% of them seen only once. This clonotype occurred a few times. Antigen: not known. This chain joins TRBV7-2 and TRBJ1-2; no definite D call. The specimen comprised PBMCs from blood, sampled 5 days after vaccination. The source is a man between 50 and 59 years old who received an inactivated influenza vaccine. Here the CDR3 DNA reads TGTGCCAGCCGCTCCGGAGTCCTCTATGGCTACACCTTC. Protein sequence: CASRSGVLYGYTF. The full variable domain, with the rest looked up from reference TRBV7-2 and TRBJ1-2, is GAGVSQSPSNKVTEKGKDVELRCDPISGHTALYWYRQSLGQGLEFLIYFQGNSAPDKSGLPSDRFSAERTGGSVSTLTIQRTQQEDSAVYLCASRSGVLYGYTFGSGTRLTVV.